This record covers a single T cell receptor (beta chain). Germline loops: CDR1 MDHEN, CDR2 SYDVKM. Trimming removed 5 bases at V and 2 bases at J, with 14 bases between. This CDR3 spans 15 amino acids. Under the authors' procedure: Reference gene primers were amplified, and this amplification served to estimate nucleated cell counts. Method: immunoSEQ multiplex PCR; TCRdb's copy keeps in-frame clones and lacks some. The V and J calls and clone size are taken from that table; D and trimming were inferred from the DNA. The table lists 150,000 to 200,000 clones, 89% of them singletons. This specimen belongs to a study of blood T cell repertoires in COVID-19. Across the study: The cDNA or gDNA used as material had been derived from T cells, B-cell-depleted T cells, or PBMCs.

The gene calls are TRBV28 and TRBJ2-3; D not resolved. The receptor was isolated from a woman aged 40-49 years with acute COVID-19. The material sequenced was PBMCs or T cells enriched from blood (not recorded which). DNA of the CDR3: TGTGCCAGCAGTCCCTTGTTAGCTCCCACAGATACGCAGTATTTT. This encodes CASSPLLAPTDTQYF.